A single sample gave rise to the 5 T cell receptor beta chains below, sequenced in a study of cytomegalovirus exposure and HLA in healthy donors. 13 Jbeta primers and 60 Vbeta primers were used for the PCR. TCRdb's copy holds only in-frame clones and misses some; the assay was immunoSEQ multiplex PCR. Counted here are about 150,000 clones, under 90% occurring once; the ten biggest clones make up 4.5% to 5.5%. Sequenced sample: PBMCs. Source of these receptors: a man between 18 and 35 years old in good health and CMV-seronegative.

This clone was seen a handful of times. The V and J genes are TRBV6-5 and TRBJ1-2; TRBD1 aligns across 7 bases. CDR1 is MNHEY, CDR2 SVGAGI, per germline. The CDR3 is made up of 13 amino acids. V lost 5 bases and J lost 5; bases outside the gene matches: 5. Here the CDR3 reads CASSPTGVYGYTF. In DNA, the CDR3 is TGTGCCAGCAGTCCCACAGGGGTTTATGGCTACACCTTC.

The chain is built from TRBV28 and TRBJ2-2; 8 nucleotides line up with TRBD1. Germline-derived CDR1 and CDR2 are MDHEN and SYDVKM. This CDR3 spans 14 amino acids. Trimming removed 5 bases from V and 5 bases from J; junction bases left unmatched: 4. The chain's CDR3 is CASSPDRETGELFF. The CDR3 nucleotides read TGTGCCAGCAGTCCGGACAGGGAAACCGGGGAGCTGTTTTTT.

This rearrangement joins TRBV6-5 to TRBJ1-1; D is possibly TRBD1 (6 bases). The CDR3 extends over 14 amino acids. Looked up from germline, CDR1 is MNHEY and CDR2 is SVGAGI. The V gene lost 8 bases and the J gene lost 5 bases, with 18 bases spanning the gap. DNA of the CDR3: TGTGCCAGCCGCACCCAGAAGGGGGTTACTGAAGCTTTCTTT. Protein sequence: CASRTQKGVTEAFF.

The CDR3 loop reads CSAPVLTGTTEAFF. The CDR3 nucleotides read TGCAGCGCACCCGTCCTCACAGGGACCACTGAAGCTTTCTTT. The rearrangement links TRBV29-1 to TRBJ1-1; a possible D gene is TRBD1 (6 bases). This CDR3 is 14 amino acids long. The germline CDR1 and CDR2 sequences are SQVTM and ANQGSEA. V lost 7 bases, J lost 4 bases, and 19 bases lay in between.

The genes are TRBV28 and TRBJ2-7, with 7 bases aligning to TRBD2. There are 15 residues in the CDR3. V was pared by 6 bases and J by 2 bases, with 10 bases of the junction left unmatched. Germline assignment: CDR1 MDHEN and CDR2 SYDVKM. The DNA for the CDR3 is TGTGCCAGCAGCCCTATTCTAGCGGCGACCTACGAGCAGTACTTC. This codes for CASSPILAATYEQYF.